This T cell receptor (beta chain) comes out of a study of blood T cells in healthy people across ages. Primers used in a second PCR of roughly 6 to 11 cycles were a sample-barcoded 5' primer and a J-beta primer mix. TCRdb independently ran MiXCR on the 5' RACE reads; one entry per CDR3 protein. The sample has 800,000 to 1,000,000 distinct CDR3 sequences; about 48% are singletons. This clonotype has a handful of counts. This CDR3 region has 15 residues. The V gene's germline CDR1 is MNHNS and CDR2 SASEGT. J lost 2 bases, V lost 2 bases, and 4 bases had no gene match. Input material: blood. This TCR was recovered from a man aged 30 to 45 in good health. This chain uses TRBV6-1 with TRBJ2-5; the match to TRBD2 covers 8 bases. CDR3 sequence: CASSEIGRGQETQYF. CDR3 DNA sequence: TGTGCCAGCAGTGAAATCGGGAGGGGGCAAGAGACCCAGTACTTC.